This paragraph covers one T cell receptor beta chain sequence. Its antigen is unknown. Trimming stripped 4 bases from V and 4 bases from J, with 13 bases between. CDR1 and CDR2 from the germline V gene are KGHSH and LQKENI. The CDR3 covers 15 residues. This sample was taken from a study of T-cell memory formation after mild COVID-19. TCRdb re-derived calls from the 5' RACE reads in MiXCR, one entry per CDR3 protein. The sample consists of 49,000 or so distinct CDR3 sequences, approximately 7.6% of them appearing once. The study's findings and limits: Confirmation was lacking for SARS-CoV-2 specificity of second-wave clones that peaked on day 37.

The chain recombines TRBV18 with TRBJ2-2; D not certain. The sample comprised PBMCs or a T cell subset sorted from them (not recorded which). The clonotype comes from a man between 18 and 29 years old who had mild COVID-19 (a few samples of this study predate the infection). Cell type and time point are not known. The CDR3 sequence: CASSQRRIPTGELFF. For the CDR3, the DNA is TGTGCCAGCTCACAAAGACGGATTCCCACCGGGGAGCTGTTTTTT.